The present T cell receptor (beta chain) was sequenced within a study of PD-1 blockade in classical Hodgkin lymphoma. The sample's time point: cycle 4 day 1 (C4D1), after six to seven weeks of nivolumab. Each patient relapsed following autologous stem cell transplantation, and prior brentuximab vedotin exposure differed. Here immunoSEQ multiplex PCR was the method, and the copy in TCRdb shows in-frame clones only, minus some. This repertoire shows some 100,000 clones, more than 85% found once; its top ten account for less than 2%. This receptor was taken from a human donor with classical Hodgkin lymphoma. Sequencing was performed on peripheral blood mononuclear cells (PBMCs), taken before the fourth cycle of nivolumab.

CDR3 nucleotides: TGTGCCAGCAGCCAAGAGAGGGCAGGGGGCAACACTGAAGCTTTCTTT. Its translation is CASSQERAGGNTEAFF. The chain uses TRBV14 and TRBJ1-1; 8 nucleotides agree with TRBD1. The trim removed 0 bases at V and 2 bases at J, leaving 5 bases unmatched. This CDR3 has 16 residues. Germline V gene sequence: CDR1 SGHDN, CDR2 FVKESK.